A single sample gave rise to the 4 T cell receptor beta chains below, sequenced in a study of metastatic and nonmetastatic thyroid tumors. TCRdb re-clonotyped the PCR reads via MiXCR. The table records around 19,000 clones, around 16% of them present only once. Ahead of thyroid surgery, no patient had received treatment of any kind. Specimen: blood. These receptors all come from a female donor with papillary thyroid cancer or a benign thyroid nodule (not recorded which). Some clones in this sample may be carry-over from other donors' samples.

In the case of this clone: A read error may account for a junction end that differs from germline. Written as DNA, the CDR3 is TGCGCCAGCAGCCCCAGGATTTTTTCAAACACCGGGGAGCTGTTTTTT. Protein sequence: CASSPRIFSNTGELFF. V usage is TRBV7-3 and J usage is TRBJ2-2; D unresolved. Germline V gene data show CDR1 as SGHTA and CDR2 as FQGTGA. CDR3 length: 16 residues.

By share, this clone ranks as medium-sized. The chain joins TRBV28 to TRBJ2-7, with TRBD2 matching 10 bases. The CDR3 has 15 amino acids. CDR1 MDHEN and CDR2 SYDVKM come from the germline V gene. With 7 bases clipped from V and 2 bases from J, the junction kept 8 bases outside the gene matches. The CDR3 sequence: CASTSWTSGTYEQYF. Here the CDR3 DNA reads TGTGCCAGCACGTCCTGGACTAGCGGCACCTACGAGCAGTACTTC.

In its sample, this clone was seen many times. This clone may be a read error of a much larger clone one base away. The rearrangement joins TRBV6-1 to TRBJ1-6; D is ambiguous. The CDR3 spans 15 residues. The germline V gene encodes CDR1 MNHNS and CDR2 SASEGT. The V gene lost 5 bases and the J gene lost 8 bases, with 16 bases spanning the gap. The CDR3 DNA sequence: TGTGCCAGCAGTTCCCCGGGAAGTAAGGATTCACCCCTCCACTTT. This sequence encodes CASSSPGSKDSPLHF.

There are many counts of this clone. V and J are TRBV20-1 and TRBJ2-5; no reliable D call. The germline gives CDR1 DFQATT, CDR2 SNEGSKA (reference sequence). This CDR3 spans 10 amino acids. Trimming removed 6 bases from V and 5 bases from J, with 7 bases in between. CDR3 region: CSAQKETQYF. The CDR3 DNA sequence: TGCAGTGCCCAGAAGGAGACCCAGTACTTC.